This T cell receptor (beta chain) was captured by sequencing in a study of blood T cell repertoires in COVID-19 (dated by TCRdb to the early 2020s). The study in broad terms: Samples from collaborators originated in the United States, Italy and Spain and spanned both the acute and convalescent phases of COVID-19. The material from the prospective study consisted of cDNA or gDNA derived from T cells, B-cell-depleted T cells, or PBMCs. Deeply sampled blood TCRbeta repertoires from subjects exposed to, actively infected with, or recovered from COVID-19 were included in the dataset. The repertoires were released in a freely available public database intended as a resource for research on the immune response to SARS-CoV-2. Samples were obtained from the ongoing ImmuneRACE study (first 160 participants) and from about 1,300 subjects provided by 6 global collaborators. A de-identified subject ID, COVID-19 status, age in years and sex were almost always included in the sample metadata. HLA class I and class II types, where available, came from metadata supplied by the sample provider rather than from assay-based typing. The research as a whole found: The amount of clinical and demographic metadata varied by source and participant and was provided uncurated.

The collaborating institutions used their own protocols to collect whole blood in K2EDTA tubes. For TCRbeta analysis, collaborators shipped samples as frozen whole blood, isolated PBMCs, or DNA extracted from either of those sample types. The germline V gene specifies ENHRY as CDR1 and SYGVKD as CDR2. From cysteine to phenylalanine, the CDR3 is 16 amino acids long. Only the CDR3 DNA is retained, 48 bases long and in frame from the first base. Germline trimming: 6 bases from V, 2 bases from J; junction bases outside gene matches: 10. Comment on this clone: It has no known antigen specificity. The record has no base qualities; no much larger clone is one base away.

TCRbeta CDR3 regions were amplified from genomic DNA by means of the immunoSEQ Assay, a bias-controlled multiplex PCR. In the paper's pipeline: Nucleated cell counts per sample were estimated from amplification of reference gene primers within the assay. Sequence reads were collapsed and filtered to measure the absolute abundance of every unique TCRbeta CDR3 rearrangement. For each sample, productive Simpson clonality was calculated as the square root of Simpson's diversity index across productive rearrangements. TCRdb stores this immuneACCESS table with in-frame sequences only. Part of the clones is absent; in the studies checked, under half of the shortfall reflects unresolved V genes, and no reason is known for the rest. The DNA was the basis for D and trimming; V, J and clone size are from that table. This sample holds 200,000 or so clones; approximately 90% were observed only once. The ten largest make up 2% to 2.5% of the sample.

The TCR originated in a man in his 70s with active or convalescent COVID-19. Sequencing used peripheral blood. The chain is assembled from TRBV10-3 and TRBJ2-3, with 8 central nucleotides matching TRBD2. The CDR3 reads CAIRRGSGVVTDTQYF. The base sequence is TGTGCCATCAGAAGGGGTAGCGGGGTGGTCACAGATACGCAGTATTTT.